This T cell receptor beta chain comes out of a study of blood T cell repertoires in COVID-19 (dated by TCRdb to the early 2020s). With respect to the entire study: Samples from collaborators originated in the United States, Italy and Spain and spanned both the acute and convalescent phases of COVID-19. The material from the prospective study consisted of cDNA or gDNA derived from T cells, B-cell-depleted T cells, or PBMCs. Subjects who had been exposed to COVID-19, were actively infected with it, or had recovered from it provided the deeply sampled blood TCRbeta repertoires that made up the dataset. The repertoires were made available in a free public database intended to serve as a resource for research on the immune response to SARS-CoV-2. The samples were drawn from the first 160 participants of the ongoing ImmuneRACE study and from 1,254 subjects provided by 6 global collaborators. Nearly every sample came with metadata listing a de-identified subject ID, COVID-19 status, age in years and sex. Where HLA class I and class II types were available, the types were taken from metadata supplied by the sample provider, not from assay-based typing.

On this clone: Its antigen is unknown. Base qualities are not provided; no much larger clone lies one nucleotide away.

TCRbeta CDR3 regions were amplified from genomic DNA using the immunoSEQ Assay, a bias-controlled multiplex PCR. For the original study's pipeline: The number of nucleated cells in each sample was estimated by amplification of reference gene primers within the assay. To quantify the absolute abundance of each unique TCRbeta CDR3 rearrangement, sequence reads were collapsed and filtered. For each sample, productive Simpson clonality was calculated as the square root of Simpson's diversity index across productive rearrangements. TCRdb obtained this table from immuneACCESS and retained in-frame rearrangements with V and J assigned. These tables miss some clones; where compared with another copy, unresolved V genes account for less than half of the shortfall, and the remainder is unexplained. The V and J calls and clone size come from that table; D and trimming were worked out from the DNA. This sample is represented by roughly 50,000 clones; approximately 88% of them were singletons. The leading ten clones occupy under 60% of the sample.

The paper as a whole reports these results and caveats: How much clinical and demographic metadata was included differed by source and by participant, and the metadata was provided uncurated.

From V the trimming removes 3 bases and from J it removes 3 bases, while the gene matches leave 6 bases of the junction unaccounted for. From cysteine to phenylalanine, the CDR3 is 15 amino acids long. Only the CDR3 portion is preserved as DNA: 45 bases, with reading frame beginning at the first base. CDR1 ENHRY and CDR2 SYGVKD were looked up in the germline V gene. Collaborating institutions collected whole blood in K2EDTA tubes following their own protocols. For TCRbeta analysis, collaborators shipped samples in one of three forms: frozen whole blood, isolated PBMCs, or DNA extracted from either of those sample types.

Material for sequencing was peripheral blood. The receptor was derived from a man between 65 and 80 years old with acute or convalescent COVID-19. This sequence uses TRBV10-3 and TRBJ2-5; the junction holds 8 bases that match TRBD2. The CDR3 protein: CAISEHSGGKETQYF. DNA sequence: TGTGCCATCAGTGAACACAGCGGGGGTAAAGAGACCCAGTACTTC.